This record concerns one T cell receptor (beta chain) sequence. This receptor's antigen is unknown. The sample holds no much larger clone one base away, and base qualities are not on file. The data belong to a study of beta chain features in type 1 diabetes (dated 2018 in TCRdb). For the wider study: Mean age, gender distribution, total cell number and subset yield did not differ between patients and healthy donors. Regulatory and stem cell-like memory subsets were obtained from only 8 patients and about eight healthy donors, while naive and central memory subsets were obtained from all 30 or so donors. A total of roughly 98,000,000 sorted cells were examined across all samples, and a strong correlation was observed between cell number per subset and RNA yield. In the study, TCRB repertoires of sorted circulating CD4+ T cell subsets from recently diagnosed type 1 diabetes patients were compared with those of matched healthy donors.

Each donor gave one peripheral blood draw, roughly 0.12 L on average, collected into heparinised tubes. Using a panel that included CD45RO, CCR7, CD25, CD127, CD95 and CD27, naive, central memory, regulatory and stem cell-like memory CD4+ T cells were sorted on a BD FACSAria II. All sorted populations exceeded 98% purity. PBMCs were isolated immediately by Lymphoprep density gradient centrifugation and stained directly without culture. So that batch effects would be minimized, each experiment stained and sorted samples in pairs, pairing one healthy donor with one patient. Inclusive of the bounding cysteine and phenylalanine, the CDR3 is 17 residues long. This entry keeps only the CDR3 DNA: 51 bases, framed from base 1. V lost 4 bases and J lost 7 bases; the stretch between them is 24 bases long. The germline V gene specifies SGHRS as CDR1 and YFSETQ as CDR2. The entire amount of isolated RNA was reverse transcribed using the High Capacity cDNA Reverse Transcription Kit, so the sequenced TCRB transcripts were expressed ones. Deep immunoSEQ sequencing was performed on naive, central memory and regulatory T cell samples, with an average of roughly 3.3 million total reads per sample. Sorted cells were lysed in RLT buffer and RNA was extracted with DNase-treated RNeasy Micro or Mini kits, depending on cell number. Each cell subset was processed separately to prevent cross-contamination, with patient and healthy donor samples processed together. TCRB sequences were amplified from cDNA with the immunoSEQ multiplex PCR, producing 87-bp fragments spanning the CDR3 region. The amplicons were sequenced using the Illumina HiSeq platform. Concerning the study's data processing: PCR bias was corrected computationally using synthetic template baselines, and reads within Hamming distance 2 were collapsed, with unmergeable singletons discarded. By aligning reads against IMGT, V, D and J genes, CDR3 length, and insertions or deletions at six rearrangement sites were assigned. Within each subset, clonotype counts were normalized to sorted cell number, after which true diversity and Gini coefficients were computed with the tcR R package. The overlap coefficient, calculated on TCRB nucleotide sequences, was used to measure repertoire sharing. Out-of-frame TCRB sequences from naive cells were analyzed as a proxy for the pre-selection repertoire. Not all clones reach the TCRdb copy of this immuneACCESS table, which keeps in-frame sequences only. Checked studies attribute under half of the gap to unresolved V genes and leave the rest unexplained. The V and J calls and the clone size are those of that table, but D and trimming were determined from the DNA. The sample table records some 230,000 clones; roughly 9.6% of these occur just once. The ten largest account for around 0.037% of the sample.

Here is what the overall study found, with its caveats: Shorter templates might have been favored by PCR, but patient and control samples were amplified and corrected together, so both groups would have been affected equally by any skew. HLA sub-analyses involved small numbers of individuals, so any influence of HLA type on TCRB rearrangement remained unresolved. At VDJ recombination sites, patients with type 1 diabetes made fewer insertions and deleted more nucleotides, a pattern implying thymic rearrangement abnormalities. A moderate but significant shortening of TCRB CDR3 length was observed in type 1 diabetes patients in all four CD4+ subsets. Because cDNA was sequenced instead of genomic DNA, highly expressing activated cells could be over-represented, though the groups showed no difference in activation or CD3 levels. Naive, central memory and regulatory TCRB repertoires appeared more similar among patients than among healthy donors.

The sequence links TRBV5-1 to TRBJ1-5, and the D gene may be TRBD1, 5 bases matching. This receptor was identified in a young woman in good health. Sample: naive CD4+ T cells from blood. What the cell subset or site label conveys for this sample: true naive CD4+ T cells. The CDR3 protein is CASSPDPGTFGRQPQHF. The DNA reads TGCGCCAGCAGCCCCGACCCAGGGACTTTTGGAAGGCAGCCCCAGCATTTT.